This T cell receptor (beta chain) was recovered during a study of OX40 agonist ivuxolimab in advanced cancers. Study at large: Treatment of patients was with ivuxolimab, an agonistic anti-OX40 (CD134) antibody.

Clones were read by immunoSEQ multiplex PCR, and TCRdb kept only the in-frame ones, dropping some. The sample includes approximately 87,000 clones, 88% of them seen just once. Autoimmune disease history or systemic immunosuppression meant exclusion. This TCR derives from an adult with an advanced solid tumor such as melanoma, head and neck, liver or kidney cancer. Sequencing used CD4+ or CD8+ T cells sorted from blood, obtained in a trial of the OX40 agonist ivuxolimab.

Here the CDR3 reads CASSDSRGNTIYF. Here the CDR3 DNA reads TGTGCCAGCAGCGATTCGAGGGGAAACACCATATATTTT. The chain joins TRBV6-6 to TRBJ1-3, with D unresolved. V was trimmed by 6 bases and J by 4 bases, leaving 10 bases between them. This CDR3 contains 13 residues. The germline V gene encodes CDR1 MNHNY and CDR2 SVGAGI (reference sequence).